The present TCR beta chain was sequenced within a study of shared clonotypes between healthy human individuals. About the study: Used for every donor were three CD4 naive, three CD4 memory, two CD8 naive and one CD8 memory plate.

Deep-level running was used for the assay. Per the study methods: For the immunoSEQ data, sequences were junction-only without quality scores, so filtering differed. The method was immunoSEQ multiplex PCR; TCRdb's version includes in-frame clones alone and lacks a portion of them. That table is the source of V, J and clone size, and D and trimming were worked out from the DNA. The sample yields around 2,000,000 clones, just under 95% seen once. CDR1 and CDR2 (germline): SGHRS, YFSETQ. This CDR3 is built from 16 residues. J lost 6 bases, V lost 4 bases, and 16 bases had no gene match. Naive CD8 cells lacked CD45RO and underwent positive selection for CCR7, leaving out terminally differentiated effector memory CD45RA+ cells.

The V call is TRBV5-1, the J call TRBJ2-7, with 7 nucleotides matching TRBD1. This receptor was taken from a man younger than 35 in good health. Sample: naive CD8+ T cells sorted from blood. As DNA, the CDR3 is TGCGCCAGCAGCCTCCCCCCGGGACAGCCAAGGATCGAGCAGTACTTC. The encoded protein is CASSLPPGQPRIEQYF.